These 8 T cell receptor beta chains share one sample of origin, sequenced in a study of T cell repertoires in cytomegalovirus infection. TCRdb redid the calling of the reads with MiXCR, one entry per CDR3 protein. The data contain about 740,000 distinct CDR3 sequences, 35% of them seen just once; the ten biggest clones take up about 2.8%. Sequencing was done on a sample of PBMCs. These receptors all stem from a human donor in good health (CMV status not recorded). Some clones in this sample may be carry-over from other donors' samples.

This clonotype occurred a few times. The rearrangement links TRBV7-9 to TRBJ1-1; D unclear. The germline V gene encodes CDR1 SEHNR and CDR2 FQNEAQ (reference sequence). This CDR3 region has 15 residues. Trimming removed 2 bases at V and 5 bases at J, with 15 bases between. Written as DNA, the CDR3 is TGTGCCAGCAGCTTATCCTCGGCGAGGGAGACTGAAGCTTTCTTT. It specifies CASSLSSARETEAFF.

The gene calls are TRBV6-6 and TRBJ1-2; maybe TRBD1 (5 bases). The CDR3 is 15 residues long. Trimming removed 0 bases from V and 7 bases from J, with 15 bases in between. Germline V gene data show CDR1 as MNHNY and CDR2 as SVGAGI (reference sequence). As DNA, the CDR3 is TGTGCCAGCAGTTACTCGAACGCTCAGGGTTCTGGCTACACCTTC. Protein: CASSYSNAQGSGYTF.

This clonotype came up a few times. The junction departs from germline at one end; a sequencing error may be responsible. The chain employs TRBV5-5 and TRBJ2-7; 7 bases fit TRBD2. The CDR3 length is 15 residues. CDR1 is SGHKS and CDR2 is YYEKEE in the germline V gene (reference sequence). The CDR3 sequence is CASSSLAETSSEQYF. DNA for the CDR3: TGTGCCAGCAGCTCCCTAGCGGAGACCTCCTCCGAGCAGTACTTC.

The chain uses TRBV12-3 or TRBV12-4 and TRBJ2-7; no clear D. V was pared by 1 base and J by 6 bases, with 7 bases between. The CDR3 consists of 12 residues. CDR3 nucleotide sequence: TGTGCCAGCAGTTTAGACCCGGGCGAGCAGTACTTC. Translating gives CASSLDPGEQYF.

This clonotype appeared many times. The DNA of the CDR3 is TGTGCCAGCAGTTATCGTGCTTCTGGAAACACCATATATTTT. Translating it yields CASSYRASGNTIYF. The chain joins TRBV12-3 or TRBV12-4 to TRBJ1-3; unclear D gene. This CDR3 has 14 residues. Trimming shortened V by 4 bases and J by 1 base, and 8 bases separated the two germline ends.

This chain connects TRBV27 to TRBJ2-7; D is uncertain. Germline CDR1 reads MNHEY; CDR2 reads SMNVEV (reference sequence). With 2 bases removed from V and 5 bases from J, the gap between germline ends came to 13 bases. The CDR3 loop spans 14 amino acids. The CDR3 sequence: CASSLMQAGNEQYF. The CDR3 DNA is TGTGCCAGCAGTTTAATGCAGGCCGGCAACGAGCAGTACTTC.

CDR3 sequence reads: CASSYQGSGELFF. Written as DNA, the CDR3 is TGTGCCAGCAGTTACCAGGGCTCCGGGGAGCTGTTTTTT. The rearrangement joins TRBV12-3 or TRBV12-4 to TRBJ2-2; weak D call: TRBD1 (5 bases). There are 13 residues in the CDR3. V lost 4 bases to trimming and J lost 6 bases, with 9 bases between them.

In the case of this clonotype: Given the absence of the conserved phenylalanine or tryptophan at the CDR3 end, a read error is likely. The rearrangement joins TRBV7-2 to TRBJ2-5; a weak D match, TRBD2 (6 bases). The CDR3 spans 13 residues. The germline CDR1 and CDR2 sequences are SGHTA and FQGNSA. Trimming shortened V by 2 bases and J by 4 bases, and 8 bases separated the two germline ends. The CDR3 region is CASSLMGGETQYV. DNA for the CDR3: TGTGCCAGCAGCTTAATGGGGGGAGAGACCCAGTACGTC.